This TCR beta chain was captured in a study of blood T cells in healthy people across ages. Study-level points and caveats: It was not possible, with unsorted PBMCs, to conclusively compare naive and antigen-experienced cells. It was the long-lived donors that had more naive CD4+ cells and higher diversity than aged donors. Estimates of total diversity, which came from one million sequenced T cells, were considered to be underestimates.

Of note for this clonotype: Its antigen is unknown.

Using a J-beta primer mix together with a sample-barcoded 5' primer, a second PCR was run for roughly 7 to 11 cycles. The template-switch adaptor was a 5' adaptor with 12 random nucleotides. It tagged each cDNA molecule. Via MiXCR, TCRdb re-called the 5' RACE reads, giving one row per CDR3 protein. The data contain 1.5 million to 2 million distinct CDR3 sequences, 30% to 40% of them seen just once; the ten biggest clones take up 23%. The sample comprised blood. The origin of this receptor is a human donor in good health.

The DNA of the CDR3 is TGTGCCAGCAGCCACAGCCTGGCGGGGGGGCTTGGCGGGGAGCTGTTTTTT. It codes for CASSHSLAGGLGGELFF. This chain connects TRBV7-7 to TRBJ2-2; 9 nucleotides agree with TRBD2. The germline CDR1 and CDR2 sequences are SSHAT and FNYEAQ (reference sequence). J lost 7 bases, V lost 5 bases, and 14 bases had no gene match. The CDR3 consists of 17 residues. The variable domain in full, with the rest retrieved from reference TRBV7-7 and TRBJ2-2, is GAGVSQSPRYKVTKRGQDVTLRCDPISSHATLYWYQQALGQGPEFLTYFNYEAQPDKSGLPSDRFSAERPEGSISTLTIQRTEQRDSAMYRCASSHSLAGGLGGELFFGEGSRLTVL.